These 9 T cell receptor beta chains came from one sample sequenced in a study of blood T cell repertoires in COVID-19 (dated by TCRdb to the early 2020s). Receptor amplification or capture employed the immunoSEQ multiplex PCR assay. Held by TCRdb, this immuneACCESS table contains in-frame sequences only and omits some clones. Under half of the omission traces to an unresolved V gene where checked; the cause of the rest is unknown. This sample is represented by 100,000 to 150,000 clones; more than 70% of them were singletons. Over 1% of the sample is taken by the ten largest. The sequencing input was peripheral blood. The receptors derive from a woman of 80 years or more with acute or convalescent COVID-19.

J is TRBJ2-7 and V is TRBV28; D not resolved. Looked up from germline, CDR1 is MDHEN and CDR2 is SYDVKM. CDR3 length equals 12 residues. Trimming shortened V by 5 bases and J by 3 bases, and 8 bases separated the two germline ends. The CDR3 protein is CASSEHGYEQYF. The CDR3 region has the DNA TGTGCCAGCAGTGAACATGGCTACGAGCAGTACTTC.

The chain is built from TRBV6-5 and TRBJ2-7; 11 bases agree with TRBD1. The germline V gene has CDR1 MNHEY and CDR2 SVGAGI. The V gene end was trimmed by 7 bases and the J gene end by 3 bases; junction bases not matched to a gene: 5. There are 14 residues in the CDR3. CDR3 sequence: CASIIGTGGYEQYF. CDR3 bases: TGTGCCAGCATTATCGGGACAGGGGGCTACGAGCAGTACTTC.

The CDR3 sequence is CASSVGTGQAGELFF. The CDR3 DNA follows: TGCGCCAGCAGCGTCGGGACAGGGCAAGCCGGGGAGCTGTTTTTT. The V call is TRBV5-1, the J call TRBJ2-2; 9 nucleotides agree with TRBD1. This CDR3 contains 15 residues. Germline V gene lookup returns CDR1 SGHRS and CDR2 YFSETQ. Trimming took 4 bases from V and 6 from J; bases not matched to a gene: 7.

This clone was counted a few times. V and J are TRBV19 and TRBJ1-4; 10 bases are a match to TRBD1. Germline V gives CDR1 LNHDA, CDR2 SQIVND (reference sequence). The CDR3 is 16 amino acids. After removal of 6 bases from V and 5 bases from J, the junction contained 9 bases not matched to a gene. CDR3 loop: CASSPTGQGGNEKLFF. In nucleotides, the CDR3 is TGTGCCAGTAGCCCCACCGGACAGGGGGGGAATGAAAAACTGTTTTTT. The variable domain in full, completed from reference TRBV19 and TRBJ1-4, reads DGGITQSPKYLFRKEGQNVTLSCEQNLNHDAMYWYRQDPGQGLRLIYYSQIVNDFQKGDIAEGYSVSREKKESFPLTVTSAQKNPTAFYLCASSPTGQGGNEKLFFGSGTQLSVL.

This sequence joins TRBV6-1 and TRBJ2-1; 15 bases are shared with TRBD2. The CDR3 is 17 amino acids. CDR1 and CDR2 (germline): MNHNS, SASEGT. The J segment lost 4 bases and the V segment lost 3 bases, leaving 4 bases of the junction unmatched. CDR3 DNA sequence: TGTGCCAGCAGTGAGAGGACTAGCGGGAGGGGGTACAATGAGCAGTTCTTC. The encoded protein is CASSERTSGRGYNEQFF.

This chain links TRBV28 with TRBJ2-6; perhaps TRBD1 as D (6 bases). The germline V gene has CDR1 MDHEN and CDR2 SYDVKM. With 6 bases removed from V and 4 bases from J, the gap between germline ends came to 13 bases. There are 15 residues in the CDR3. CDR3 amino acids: CASRLQGQGANVLTF. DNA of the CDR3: TGTGCCAGCAGATTACAGGGTCAAGGGGCCAACGTCCTGACTTTC.

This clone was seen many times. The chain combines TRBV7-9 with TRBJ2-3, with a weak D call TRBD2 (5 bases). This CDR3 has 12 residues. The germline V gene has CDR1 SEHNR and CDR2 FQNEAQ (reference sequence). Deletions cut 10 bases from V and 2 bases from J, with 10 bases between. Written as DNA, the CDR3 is TGTGCCACCGACGACTACACAGATACGCAGTATTTT. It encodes CATDDYTDTQYF.

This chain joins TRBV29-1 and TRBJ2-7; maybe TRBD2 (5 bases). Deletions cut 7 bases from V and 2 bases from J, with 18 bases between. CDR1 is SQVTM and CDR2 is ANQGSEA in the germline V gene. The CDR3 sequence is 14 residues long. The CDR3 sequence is CSATAEDGAYEQYF. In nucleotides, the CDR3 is TGCAGCGCGACGGCGGAGGACGGTGCCTACGAGCAGTACTTC.

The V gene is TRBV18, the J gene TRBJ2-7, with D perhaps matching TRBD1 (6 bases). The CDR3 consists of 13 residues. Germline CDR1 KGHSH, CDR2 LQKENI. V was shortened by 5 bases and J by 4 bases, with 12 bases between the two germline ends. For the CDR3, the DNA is TGTGCCAGCTCAGCACTACAGGGTTACGAGCAGTACTTC. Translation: CASSALQGYEQYF.